This T cell receptor (beta chain) stems from a study of shared clonotypes between healthy human individuals. General study results and limits: Generally, naive subsets came out with larger estimated richness than memory subsets. Some clonotypes were shared by all four sorted-subset donors, while others were not shared. The non-shared ones had lower generation probabilities than the shared ones.

Authors' processing steps: Filtering differed since immunoSEQ provided only junctions, with no quality scores. The protocol was immunoSEQ multiplex PCR, while the TCRdb copy is restricted to in-frame clones and leaves out a portion. That table furnishes V, J and clone size, whereas the DNA furnished D and trimming. The repertoire holds approximately 590,000 clones, with about 95% as singletons. The germline CDR1 and CDR2 sequences are GTSNPN and SVGIG (reference sequence). Trimming shortened V by 2 bases and J by 0 bases, and 8 bases separated the two germline ends. The CDR3 contains 13 residues. About this clone itself: As yet, its antigen is unknown.

Positive CCR7 selection of CD45RO-negative cells yielded the naive CD8 cells, and terminally differentiated effector memory CD45RA+ cells were excluded. This TCR was sampled from a woman between 25 and 40 years old in good health. Sequencing used naive CD8+ T cells sorted from blood. The chain employs TRBV30 and TRBJ2-7; D unclear. The CDR3 loop is CAWSRGSSYEQYF. CDR3 in DNA: TGTGCCTGGAGTCGAGGATCCTCCTACGAGCAGTACTTC.